These 32 T cell receptor beta chains share one sample of origin, sequenced in a study of blood T cell repertoires in COVID-19. Assay: immunoSEQ multiplex PCR; the TCRdb copy retains only in-frame clones and omits some. This table holds about 270,000 clones, around 90% found once. The material sequenced was peripheral blood. The receptors shown here come from a person under 35 with COVID-19, enrolled during active disease.

The chain uses TRBV7-8 and TRBJ1-1; D call uncertain. CDR3 length: 12 residues. V gave up 3 bases and J gave up 5 bases, with 7 bases separating them. Germline values: CDR1 SGHVS, CDR2 FQNEAQ. CDR3 coding DNA: TGTGCCAGCAGCTTGCGTTTAACTGAAGCTTTCTTT. It encodes CASSLRLTEAFF.

The gene calls are TRBV5-1 and TRBJ2-2, with 11 bases aligning to TRBD2. The J segment lost 4 bases and the V segment lost 4 bases, leaving 12 bases of the junction unmatched. CDR1 SGHRS and CDR2 YFSETQ come from the germline V gene. This CDR3 has 18 residues. CDR3 bases: TGCGCCAGCAGCGGGTATGGTAGCGGGAGGGCCCGCACCGGGGAGCTGTTTTTT. Protein sequence: CASSGYGSGRARTGELFF.

The chain links TRBV27 to TRBJ2-1; a possible D gene is TRBD2 (6 bases). Germline loops: CDR1 MNHEY, CDR2 SMNVEV (reference sequence). V was trimmed by 8 bases and J by 5 bases, leaving 13 bases between them. The CDR3 consists of 13 residues. The CDR3 loop is CASWGLIDNEQFF. Written as DNA, the CDR3 is TGTGCCAGCTGGGGACTTATCGACAATGAGCAGTTCTTC.

The chain is built from TRBV20-1 and TRBJ1-4; 9 nucleotides match TRBD1. The germline V gene has CDR1 DFQATT and CDR2 SNEGSKA (reference sequence). The ends lost 7 bases at V and 13 bases at J; junction bases unmatched: 7. This CDR3 spans 11 amino acids. This chain's CDR3 is CSGGQGSGLFF. CDR3 DNA sequence: TGCAGTGGAGGACAGGGGTCGGGACTGTTTTTT.

The J gene is TRBJ2-7, the V gene TRBV7-8; 7 bases match TRBD1. Trimming cost V 8 bases and J 6 bases; bases outside gene matches: 7. Germline CDR1 is SGHVS and CDR2 is FQNEAQ. The CDR3 totals 12 residues. The CDR3 nucleotides are TGTGCCAGCTCGACAGGGTTGAGCGAGCAGTACTTC. The encoded protein is CASSTGLSEQYF.

This clone was detected only once. The chain carries TRBV12-3 or TRBV12-4 and TRBJ2-1; no clear D gene. V lost 7 bases, J lost 1 base, and 8 bases lay in between. CDR3 length: 13 residues. The CDR3 DNA sequence: TGTGCCAGCAATTTGGAGTCCTACAATGAGCAGTTCTTC. This translates into CASNLESYNEQFF.

The rearrangement uses TRBV28 and TRBJ2-7; 9 bases line up with TRBD2. This CDR3 has 15 amino acids. Germline values: CDR1 MDHEN, CDR2 SYDVKM. V gave up 5 bases and J gave up 5 bases; unmatched junction bases: 10. The CDR3: CASSPGAGGSHEQYF. In nucleotides, the CDR3 is TGTGCCAGCAGTCCCGGGGCGGGAGGGTCCCACGAGCAGTACTTC.

This chain links TRBV20-1 with TRBJ2-3, with D hard to call. V lost 4 bases and J lost 8, with 10 bases in between. Germline V gene sequence: CDR1 DFQATT, CDR2 SNEGSKA (reference sequence). There are 11 residues in the CDR3. The DNA of the CDR3 is TGCAGTGCTATCCTAACGGGTACGCAGTATTTT. This codes for CSAILTGTQYF.

The chain couples TRBV2 to TRBJ1-3; 7 nucleotides line up with TRBD1. The ends lost 6 bases at V and 0 bases at J; junction bases unmatched: 5. Germline V gene sequence: CDR1 SNHLY, CDR2 FYNNEI. CDR3 length equals 15 residues. This chain's CDR3 is CASSPGQFSGNTIYF. DNA of the CDR3: TGTGCCAGCAGCCCGGGACAGTTCTCTGGAAACACCATATATTTT.

This clone was recorded once. This CDR3 is CASSESPEAEQFF. In nucleotides, the CDR3 is TGTGCCAGCAGTGAATCCCCGGAGGCCGAGCAGTTCTTC. The rearrangement links TRBV2 to TRBJ2-1, with D maybe TRBD2 (5 bases). CDR3 length: 13 residues. The ends were cut back, 2 bases at V and 10 bases at J, with 12 bases in the middle. Germline V gene lookup returns CDR1 SNHLY and CDR2 FYNNEI.

The V call is TRBV5-4, the J call TRBJ1-6; 9 bases match TRBD1. The germline V gene has CDR1 SGHNT and CDR2 YYREEE (reference sequence). The CDR3 sequence is 15 residues long. V was clipped by 3 bases and J by 8 bases; unmatched bases: 6. The CDR3 nucleotides read TGTGCCAGCAGCTCCCGGGACAGGGTTGATTCACCCCTCCACTTT. Protein sequence: CASSSRDRVDSPLHF.

The chain uses TRBV2 and TRBJ1-5; the D is unclear. Looked up from germline, CDR1 is SNHLY and CDR2 is FYNNEI. With 5 bases removed from V and 5 bases from J, the gap between germline ends came to 16 bases. This CDR3 comprises 15 residues. The CDR3 sequence: CASSRTVRGDQPQHF. The DNA of the CDR3 is TGTGCCAGCAGTAGAACAGTTCGGGGAGATCAGCCCCAGCATTTT.

The V call is TRBV4-1, the J call TRBJ1-3; D might be TRBD1 (5 bases). This CDR3 region has 18 residues. Germline loops: CDR1 MGHRA, CDR2 YSYEKL. V was pared by 1 base and J by 0 bases, with 16 bases between. The CDR3 region is CASSQVGRWGRSGNTIYF. The DNA of the CDR3 is TGCGCCAGCAGCCAAGTAGGGCGGTGGGGCCGCTCTGGAAACACCATATATTTT.

V usage is TRBV18 and J usage is TRBJ1-1; TRBD1 aligns across 7 bases. CDR1 KGHSH and CDR2 LQKENI come from the germline V gene. The CDR3 runs to 13 residues. J gave up 4 bases and V 6 bases, and 5 bases lay outside the gene matches. CDR3 sequence reads: CASSEGAGTEAFF. CDR3 bases: TGTGCCAGCTCCGAGGGGGCAGGCACTGAAGCTTTCTTT.

The CDR3 sequence is CASSLSDTQYF. The DNA of the CDR3 is TGTGCCAGCAGCTTAAGCGATACGCAGTATTTT. This chain uses TRBV11-2 with TRBJ2-3; D call uncertain. V gave up 2 bases and J gave up 6 bases, with 3 bases separating them. The V gene's germline CDR1 is SGHAT and CDR2 FQNNGV. This CDR3 spans 11 amino acids.

V is TRBV28 and J is TRBJ1-2; D is unresolved. The CDR3 loop spans 15 amino acids. Germline CDR1 is MDHEN and CDR2 is SYDVKM. V dropped 1 base and J dropped 0 bases, with 9 bases sitting between them. DNA of the CDR3: TGTGCCAGCAGTTTATTTGGCGGAACTAACTATGGCTACACCTTC. Encoded protein: CASSLFGGTNYGYTF.

This chain links TRBV3-1 (or the pseudogene TRBV3-2) with TRBJ2-1; D ambiguous. V lost 1 base and J lost 7, with 8 bases in between. This CDR3 spans 13 amino acids. Germline CDR1 LGHDT, CDR2 YNNKEL (reference sequence). The CDR3 sequence is CASSQARLNEQFF. Written as DNA, the CDR3 is TGTGCCAGCAGCCAAGCTAGGTTGAATGAGCAGTTCTTC.

The chain links TRBV29-1 to TRBJ2-1; unclear D gene. CDR1 and CDR2 from the germline V gene are SQVTM and ANQGSEA. The ends were cut back, 0 bases at V and 15 bases at J, with 24 bases in the middle. The CDR3 consists of 15 residues. CDR3 nucleotides: TGCAGCGTTGAAGATATACGCACCCACCTGACAATCCTGTTCTTC. Its translation: CSVEDIRTHLTILFF.

The chain uses TRBV10-3 and TRBJ2-3, with TRBD2 matching 8 bases. Germline V gives CDR1 ENHRY, CDR2 SYGVKD. V shed 7 bases and J 2 bases; nucleotides not matched to a gene: 5. CDR3 length: 14 amino acids. This chain's CDR3 is CAITPSGYTDTQYF. CDR3 DNA: TGTGCCATCACCCCTAGCGGGTACACAGATACGCAGTATTTT.

The rearrangement joins TRBV10-3 to TRBJ1-5, with 7 nucleotides matching TRBD1. CDR1 and CDR2 from the germline V gene are ENHRY and SYGVKD. The length of the CDR3 is 13 residues. Trimming at V came to 2 bases and at J to 11 bases, leaving 6 bases not matched to a gene. DNA of the CDR3: TGTGCCATCAGTGAGACAGGGGATTCAGCCCAGCATTTT. Its translation: CAISETGDSAQHF.

The chain joins TRBV5-6 to TRBJ2-3; possibly TRBD2 for D (6 bases). The germline V and J ends were trimmed by 5 bases and 6 bases, with 16 bases remaining between them. The CDR3 consists of 14 residues. CDR1 and CDR2 (germline): SGHDT, YYEEEE. This CDR3 reads CASRSGVMSDTQYF. The CDR3 nucleotides read TGTGCCAGCAGGTCGGGAGTGATGTCTGATACGCAGTATTTT.

The V and J genes are TRBV4-1 and TRBJ2-2; TRBD2 might be the D (5 bases). The CDR3 is 15 residues long. Germline-derived CDR1 and CDR2 are MGHRA and YSYEKL. The ends were cut back, 1 base at V and 0 bases at J, with 6 bases in the middle. The CDR3 DNA follows: TGCGCCAGCAGCCAAGTCGGGACGAACACCGGGGAGCTGTTTTTT. Its protein is CASSQVGTNTGELFF.

V and J are TRBV7-9 and TRBJ1-1, with D hard to call. The CDR3 has 15 residues. Per germline, CDR1 SEHNR and CDR2 FQNEAQ (reference sequence). V was clipped by 5 bases and J by 2 bases, with 15 bases between them. The CDR3 region is CASSPRVSSNTEAFF. The CDR3 DNA sequence: TGTGCCAGCAGCCCCCGGGTCTCAAGTAACACTGAAGCTTTCTTT.

The gene calls are TRBV11-2 and TRBJ2-7, with 7 bases matching TRBD2. Germline CDR1 is SGHAT and CDR2 is FQNNGV. The CDR3 loop spans 14 amino acids. V dropped 5 bases and J dropped 4; count of bases not matched to a gene: 8. CDR3 loop: CASSPSGRSYEQYF. DNA for the CDR3: TGTGCCAGCAGCCCCTCCGGGAGGTCGTACGAGCAGTACTTC.

The gene calls are TRBV29-1 and TRBJ2-7; possible D gene TRBD2, 6 bases. Germline CDR1 reads SQVTM; CDR2 reads ANQGSEA. This CDR3 is 13 amino acids long. The ends were cut back, 2 bases at V and 4 bases at J, with 12 bases in the middle. The CDR3 DNA reads TGCAGCGTTGAATTCGGGAGTCGGTACGAGCAGTACTTC. It is translated as CSVEFGSRYEQYF.

The rearrangement links TRBV12-3 or TRBV12-4 to TRBJ2-1; possible D gene TRBD2, 5 bases. The CDR3 contains 12 residues. V was trimmed by 5 bases and J by 9 bases, leaving 11 bases between them. This CDR3 is CASSVSVGEQFF. The CDR3 nucleotides are TGTGCCAGCAGTGTTAGCGTCGGTGAGCAGTTCTTC.

This clone was seen only once. V usage is TRBV5-1 and J usage is TRBJ1-1, with a possible D match to TRBD1 (5 bases). V lost 2 bases and J 4 bases, leaving 12 bases between the germline ends. In germline, CDR1 is SGHRS, CDR2 YFSETQ. The length of the CDR3 is 14 residues. The CDR3: CASSFYDSRTEAFF. DNA of the CDR3: TGCGCCAGCAGCTTCTACGACAGTCGCACTGAAGCTTTCTTT.

The rearrangement uses TRBV19 and TRBJ1-1; D is uncertain. This CDR3 has 12 amino acids. Trimming removed 4 bases from V and 0 bases from J, with 3 bases in between. Germline V gene data show CDR1 as LNHDA and CDR2 as SQIVND (reference sequence). The CDR3 loop is CASSTVNTEAFF. Written as DNA, the CDR3 is TGTGCCAGTAGTACGGTGAACACTGAAGCTTTCTTT.

The CDR3 loop reads CATSLGGRETQYF. The CDR3 DNA is TGTGCCACCTCTCTGGGGGGGAGAGAGACCCAGTACTTC. The chain links TRBV6-5 to TRBJ2-5; 7 bases line up with TRBD2. Unmatched junction bases numbered 9, after V lost 10 bases and J lost 4 bases. CDR1 is MNHEY and CDR2 is SVGAGI in the germline V gene. The CDR3 extends over 13 amino acids.

V and J are TRBV25-1 and TRBJ2-5; D perhaps matches TRBD1 (6 bases). Trimming left V 3 bases short and J 4 bases short, with 21 bases between. This CDR3 contains 17 residues. Germline values: CDR1 MGHDK, CDR2 SYGVNS. The CDR3: CASSDDAGDERAETQYF. In nucleotides, the CDR3 is TGTGCCAGCAGTGATGATGCAGGGGACGAAAGGGCAGAGACCCAGTACTTC.

V and J are TRBV5-1 and TRBJ2-5, with D perhaps matching TRBD1 (6 bases). Germline V CDR1 and CDR2: SGHRS, YFSETQ. The CDR3 loop spans 15 amino acids. With 2 bases removed from V and 5 bases from J, the gap between germline ends came to 16 bases. Here the CDR3 DNA reads TGCGCCAGCAGCTTATCAGGGGCTTGGGGTGAGACCCAGTACTTC. This translates into CASSLSGAWGETQYF.

The gene calls are TRBV27 and TRBJ1-1; D gene unclear. Germline CDR1 and CDR2: MNHEY and SMNVEV (reference sequence). The V and J ends lost 7 bases and 1 base respectively, with 16 bases between them. The CDR3 contains 15 residues. The CDR3 DNA reads as TGTGCCAGCACCCTTGAAGGGCGGGGGAACACTGAAGCTTTCTTT. Translating gives CASTLEGRGNTEAFF.